This passage covers 28 T cell receptor beta chains from one sample sequenced in a study of blood T cell repertoires in COVID-19. The repertoire was sequenced with immunoSEQ multiplex PCR; TCRdb's copy has only in-frame clones and lacks some. The repertoire holds hundreds of thousands of clones, with 65% to 90% as singletons. Sequenced input: peripheral blood. These receptor sequences come from an elderly woman with active or convalescent COVID-19.

The rearrangement uses TRBV27 and TRBJ1-1; 9 bases line up with TRBD1. CDR3 size: 16 residues. CDR1 is MNHEY, CDR2 SMNVEV, per germline (reference sequence). V shed 6 bases and J 4 bases; nucleotides not matched to a gene: 12. For the CDR3, the DNA is TGTGCCAGCAGCCGGCACCGGGGACAGGGAGCCACTGAAGCTTTCTTT. It yields the protein CASSRHRGQGATEAFF.

V is TRBV28 and J is TRBJ2-5; tentatively, D is TRBD2 (6 bases). This CDR3 has 15 residues. CDR1 and CDR2 (germline): MDHEN, SYDVKM. V was clipped by 5 bases and J by 2 bases, with 15 bases between them. Here the CDR3 DNA reads TGTGCCAGCAGTGGGCGGGACTGGGGTCAAGAGACCCAGTACTTC. Translation gives CASSGRDWGQETQYF.

V and J are TRBV15 and TRBJ2-1; D possibly corresponds to TRBD2 (5 bases). Trimming removed 9 bases at V and 3 bases at J, with 15 bases between. The CDR3 contains 14 residues. Germline-derived CDR1 and CDR2 are LNHNV and YYDKDF (reference sequence). CDR3: CATRTRSIYNEQFF. CDR3 DNA sequence: TGTGCCACGAGGACTCGAAGTATCTACAATGAGCAGTTCTTC.

The chain links TRBV3-1 (or the pseudogene TRBV3-2) to TRBJ1-1, with TRBD1 matching over 11 bases. With V trimmed by 1 base and J by 3 bases, 1 base remained unmatched. This CDR3 comprises 15 residues. The germline gives CDR1 LGHDT, CDR2 YNNKEL (reference sequence). Written as DNA, the CDR3 is TGTGCCAGCAGCCAAGCGGGACAGGGGGACACTGAAGCTTTCTTT. The encoded protein is CASSQAGQGDTEAFF.

This chain joins TRBV18 and TRBJ1-1; the match to TRBD1 covers 7 bases. The CDR3 has 16 residues. J was trimmed by 0 bases and V by 3 bases; bases with no gene match: 7. CDR1 and CDR2 (germline): KGHSH, LQKENI. Here the CDR3 reads CASSPRTGSVNTEAFF. The CDR3 nucleotides read TGTGCCAGCTCACCCCGGACAGGCTCGGTGAACACTGAAGCTTTCTTT.

The chain carries TRBV2 and TRBJ2-1, with TRBD2 identical over 9 bases. Germline V lookup: CDR1 SNHLY, CDR2 FYNNEI. The CDR3 spans 16 residues. The J segment lost 8 bases and the V segment lost 2 bases, leaving 10 bases of the junction unmatched. DNA of the CDR3: TGTGCCAGCAGTGAACGGCTAGCGGGAACAGGAGATGAGCAGTTCTTC. This gives the protein CASSERLAGTGDEQFF. The full variable domain, its missing parts supplied by reference TRBV2 and TRBJ2-1, is EPEVTQTPSHQVTQMGQEVILRCVPISNHLYFYWYRQILGQKVEFLVSFYNNEISEKSEIFDDQFSVERPDGSNFTLKIRSTKLEDSAMYFCASSERLAGTGDEQFFGPGTRLTVL.

The CDR3 DNA reads TGTGCCACCAGTGATAATGGGCGGGCCACTGAAGCTTTCTTT. Encoded protein: CATSDNGRATEAFF. This chain uses TRBV24-1 with TRBJ1-1, with D uncertain. The CDR3 runs 14 residues. The germline V gene has CDR1 KGHDR and CDR2 SFDVKD. The V and J ends lost 3 bases and 4 bases respectively, with 11 bases between them.

The chain is built from TRBV9 and TRBJ2-3; 14 bases agree with TRBD2. The CDR3 consists of 16 residues. V shed 3 bases, J shed 4 bases, and the junction held 4 bases outside the gene matches. Germline CDR1 SGDLS, CDR2 YYNGEE. The CDR3 region is CASSATGLAGADTQYF. The DNA for the CDR3 is TGTGCCAGCAGCGCAACGGGACTAGCGGGAGCAGATACGCAGTATTTT.

This clone appeared a single time. The V call is TRBV19, the J call TRBJ1-5; D uncertain. Trimming removed 10 bases from V and 0 bases from J, with 10 bases in between. Germline CDR1 reads LNHDA; CDR2 reads SQIVND (reference sequence). This CDR3 has 13 amino acids. For the CDR3, the DNA is TGTGCCACAAAGACACTTAGCAATCAGCCCCAGCATTTT. Protein product: CATKTLSNQPQHF.

This clone was seen only a few times. At the DNA level, this CDR3 is encoded by other sequences in the same sample as well. The J gene is TRBJ1-2, the V gene TRBV6-4; 8 bases map to TRBD1. Trimming removed 6 bases from V and 2 bases from J; junction bases left unmatched: 5. The CDR3 covers 14 residues. From germline, CDR1 is MRHNA and CDR2 SNTAGT. CDR3 protein: CASSRDRSNYGYTF. CDR3 DNA sequence: TGTGCCAGCAGCCGGGACAGGTCCAACTATGGCTACACCTTC.

This chain connects TRBV18 to TRBJ1-3; D not certain. Germline V gene lookup returns CDR1 KGHSH and CDR2 LQKENI. V was cut by 2 bases and J by 0 bases, with 11 bases left in between. The CDR3 is made up of 16 amino acids. CDR3 coding DNA: TGTGCCAGCTCACCAAGCGGAGTTGGCTCTGGAAACACCATATATTTT. It specifies CASSPSGVGSGNTIYF. Full variable domain (remainder filled in from reference TRBV18 and TRBJ1-3): NAGVMQNPRHLVRRRGQEARLRCSPMKGHSHVYWYRQLPEEGLKFMVYLQKENIIDESGMPKERFSAEFPKEGPSILRIQQVVRGDSAAYFCASSPSGVGSGNTIYFGEGSWLTVV.

Regarding this clone: One junction end disagrees with the germline gene, perhaps due to a read error. The chain has TRBV5-4 and TRBJ2-1; the match to TRBD1 covers 8 bases. CDR1 is SGHNT, CDR2 YYREEE, per germline (reference sequence). The CDR3 sequence is 15 residues long. The CDR3 region is CASSLEDRAYNEQFF. In DNA, the CDR3 is TGTGCCAGCAGTTTGGAGGACAGGGCGTACAATGAGCAGTTCTTC.

Comment on this clone: Other DNA sequences from this sample encode an identical CDR3 as well. The chain employs TRBV7-9 and TRBJ1-2; no definite D call. CDR3 size: 14 residues. The germline V gene has CDR1 SEHNR and CDR2 FQNEAQ (reference sequence). V shed 1 base and J shed 1 base, with 7 bases lying between them. Here the CDR3 reads CASSLGQNNYGYTF. As DNA, the CDR3 is TGTGCCAGCAGCTTAGGCCAGAATAACTATGGCTACACCTTC.

This sequence joins TRBV29-1 and TRBJ1-5; D is unclear. V was trimmed by 6 bases and J by 4 bases, leaving 10 bases between them. CDR3 length equals 12 residues. The germline V gene encodes CDR1 SQVTM and CDR2 ANQGSEA. CDR3 protein: CSVLSPNQPQHF. The CDR3 bases are TGCAGCGTCCTCAGTCCTAATCAGCCCCAGCATTTT.

This sequence joins TRBV28 and TRBJ1-2, with D tentatively TRBD1 (6 bases). The germline V gene encodes CDR1 MDHEN and CDR2 SYDVKM. The CDR3 runs to 11 residues. This chain's CDR3 is CASNSRGFYTF. The CDR3 nucleotides are TGTGCTAGTAATTCGAGGGGGTTCTACACCTTC.

CDR3 in amino acids: CASSEMRTGVNYGYTF. In DNA form, the CDR3 reads TGCGCCAGCAGCGAAATGCGGACAGGGGTTAACTATGGCTACACCTTC. The chain has TRBV4-1 and TRBJ1-2; 9 bases fit TRBD1. Germline CDR1 MGHRA, CDR2 YSYEKL. V gave up 5 bases and J gave up 1 base; unmatched junction bases: 8. This CDR3 is built from 16 residues.

This rearrangement joins TRBV25-1 to TRBJ1-5, with a tentative D call TRBD1 (5 bases). Germline lookup yields CDR1 MGHDK and CDR2 SYGVNS. This CDR3 region has 18 residues. The V gene lost 3 bases and the J gene lost 3 bases, with 21 bases spanning the gap. Written as DNA, the CDR3 is TGTGCCAGCAGTGATGGCGCCGGGGGGATCGGAAACAATCAGCCCCAGCATTTT. It codes for CASSDGAGGIGNNQPQHF. The complete variable domain, with remaining parts taken from reference TRBV25-1 and TRBJ1-5, reads EADIYQTPRYLVIGTGKKITLECSQTMGHDKMYWYQQDPGMELHLIHYSYGVNSTEKGDLSSESTVSRIRTEHFPLTLESARPSHTSQYLCASSDGAGGIGNNQPQHFGDGTRLSIL.

The chain recombines TRBV5-6 with TRBJ2-7; 12 nucleotides match TRBD2. The ends lost 4 bases at V and 2 bases at J; junction bases unmatched: 10. CDR1 is SGHDT and CDR2 is YYEEEE in the germline V gene. The CDR3 contains 17 residues. CDR3 sequence (DNA): TGTGCCAGCAGCCTATGGACTAGCGGGATTGTGGCCTACGAGCAGTACTTC. Translating it yields CASSLWTSGIVAYEQYF.

The chain links TRBV9 to TRBJ2-3, with TRBD1 matching 10 bases. The CDR3 length is 16 residues. J lost 4 bases, V lost 4 bases, and 9 bases had no gene match. Germline assignment: CDR1 SGDLS and CDR2 YYNGEE. CDR3 nucleotide sequence: TGTGCCAGCAGCACCCGACAGGGGGCGGTTGCAGATACGCAGTATTTT. Translated: CASSTRQGAVADTQYF.

V gene TRBV28 combines with J gene TRBJ1-2; 8 nucleotides match TRBD1. This CDR3 is built from 13 residues. Trimming took 7 bases from V and 8 from J; bases not matched to a gene: 9. Germline V gene data show CDR1 as MDHEN and CDR2 as SYDVKM. The CDR3 loop reads CASTSGTGWGYTF. The CDR3 DNA sequence: TGTGCCAGCACCTCGGGGACAGGTTGGGGCTACACCTTC.

V gene TRBV11-2 combines with J gene TRBJ1-4; TRBD1 agrees at 8 bases. V dropped 4 bases and J dropped 7; count of bases not matched to a gene: 5. Per germline, CDR1 SGHAT and CDR2 FQNNGV. The CDR3 consists of 14 residues. CDR3 sequence (DNA): TGTGCCAGCAGCTCGCAGGGGGCAGTTGAAAAACTGTTTTTT. Its translation is CASSSQGAVEKLFF.

The chain has TRBV5-1 and TRBJ2-5; 15 nucleotides agree with TRBD2. The ends lost 4 bases at V and 4 bases at J; junction bases unmatched: 2. The CDR3 loop spans 15 amino acids. Germline loops: CDR1 SGHRS, CDR2 YFSETQ. In nucleotides, the CDR3 is TGCGCCAGCAGCCCGGGACTAGCGGGAGGAGAGACCCAGTACTTC. Translated: CASSPGLAGGETQYF.

The J gene is TRBJ2-7, the V gene TRBV9; perhaps TRBD1 as D (6 bases). Trimming pared 4 bases from V and 3 bases from J, leaving 17 bases between. Per the germline V gene, CDR1 is SGDLS and CDR2 is YYNGEE. This CDR3 has 15 residues. CDR3: CASSTQTGLIYEQYF. The CDR3 DNA follows: TGTGCCAGCAGCACACAGACAGGCCTTATCTACGAGCAGTACTTC. Drawing the rest from reference TRBV9 and TRBJ2-7, the complete variable domain is DSGVTQTPKHLITATGQRVTLRCSPRSGDLSVYWYQQSLDQGLQFLIQYYNGEERAKGNILERFSAQQFPDLHSELNLSSLELGDSALYFCASSTQTGLIYEQYFGPGTRLTVT.

V and J are TRBV7-8 and TRBJ1-5; 7 bases line up with TRBD1. There are 15 residues in the CDR3. CDR1 and CDR2 from the germline V gene are SGHVS and FQNEAQ. V was pared by 5 bases and J by 4 bases, with 8 bases of the junction left unmatched. The chain's CDR3 is CASSPRTGHNQPQHF. CDR3 nucleotides: TGTGCCAGCAGCCCAAGGACAGGTCATAATCAGCCCCAGCATTTT.

As DNA, the CDR3 is TGTGCCAGCAGTGGGACAGGCGGAGGAAACACCATATATTTT. Its translation is CASSGTGGGNTIYF. The V call is TRBV2, the J call TRBJ1-3; 7 nucleotides match TRBD1. This CDR3 contains 14 residues. The trim removed 4 bases at V and 4 bases at J, leaving 4 bases unmatched. From germline, CDR1 is SNHLY and CDR2 FYNNEI.

The chain carries TRBV27 and TRBJ2-7; the D is unclear. This CDR3 contains 15 residues. Germline lookup yields CDR1 MNHEY and CDR2 SMNVEV (reference sequence). With 6 bases removed from V and 0 bases from J, the gap between germline ends came to 15 bases. As DNA, the CDR3 is TGTGCCAGCAGAACCTCCGGGTCGAGCTCCTACGAGCAGTACTTC. It codes for CASRTSGSSSYEQYF.

The chain recombines TRBV7-9 with TRBJ1-5; D ambiguous. The CDR3 runs to 14 residues. The V gene's germline CDR1 is SEHNR and CDR2 FQNEAQ (reference sequence). Deletions cut 3 bases from V and 4 bases from J, with 10 bases between. This CDR3 reads CASSFSGGNQPQHF. DNA of the CDR3: TGTGCCAGCAGCTTTTCCGGCGGGAATCAGCCCCAGCATTTT.

The sample holds a few counts of this clone. The chain has TRBV28 and TRBJ1-2, with 7 nucleotides matching TRBD1. This CDR3 comprises 17 residues. Trimming cost V 3 bases and J 1 base; bases outside gene matches: 11. CDR1 is MDHEN, CDR2 SYDVKM, per germline. The CDR3 sequence: CASSFPGQETLNYGYTF. CDR3 coding DNA: TGTGCCAGCAGTTTCCCCGGACAGGAGACGCTTAACTATGGCTACACCTTC.